This is a list of T cell receptor beta chains from one sample in a study of T-cell reconstitution after alpha-beta-depleted transplantation in children. TCRdb redid the calling of the PCR reads with MiXCR, one entry per CDR3 protein. The sample has some 600,000 distinct CDR3 sequences; roughly 17% are singletons. This specimen consisted of PBMCs from the stem cell graft donor, obtained from the stem cell graft. The receptors shown here come from a human donor who donated a stem cell graft to a child with acute myeloid leukemia. Each CDR3 is given with its conserved first and last residue. D genes are given only for firm matches. For some rows the clone size is stated as once, few or many, or as a class when expanded; others skip it.

V gene: TRBV5-1
clone size: many
J gene: TRBJ2-4
D gene: -
CDR3 DNA: TGCGCCAGCAGCTTGGCAGGGGACATTCAGTACTTC
CDR3 protein: CASSLAGDIQYF

V gene: TRBV7-2
clone size: many
J gene: TRBJ2-2
D gene: -
CDR3 DNA: TGTGCCAGCAGCTTAGGAGGCGGCTACCCGAACACCGGGGAGCTGTTTTTT
CDR3 protein: CASSLGGGYPNTGELFF

V gene: TRBV20-1
clone size: many
J gene: TRBJ2-2
D gene: TRBD2
CDR3 DNA: TGCAGTGCTGCCGACCTGGGGAGGGCGATGAACACCGGGGAGCTGTTTTTT
CDR3 protein: CSAADLGRAMNTGELFF

V gene: TRBV25-1
clone size: few
J gene: TRBJ1-6
D gene: -
CDR3 DNA: TGTGCCAGCAGTAGTGCCCAGGGACAAGATCTTCGACCCCTCCACTTT
CDR3 protein: CASSSAQGQDLRPLHF

V gene: TRBV27
clone size: many
J gene: TRBJ2-1
D gene: -
CDR3 DNA: TGTGCCAGCAGTCCGGTGACCTACTACAATGAGCAGTTCTTC
CDR3 protein: CASSPVTYYNEQFF

V gene: TRBV5-1
clone size: -
J gene: TRBJ2-3
D gene: -
CDR3 DNA: TGCGCCAGCAGCCCGTACAGGGCAACTACGCAGTATTTT
CDR3 protein: CASSPYRATTQYF

V gene: TRBV5-1
clone size: -
J gene: TRBJ2-1
D gene: TRBD1
CDR3 DNA: TGCGCCAGCAGGTTGGGACAGGGGGCCTACAATGAGCAGTTCTTC
CDR3 protein: CASRLGQGAYNEQFF

V gene: TRBV20-1
clone size: many
J gene: TRBJ2-1
D gene: TRBD2
CDR3 DNA: TGCAGTGCTAGAGATGGTCTAGCGGACAATGAGCAGTTCTTC
CDR3 protein: CSARDGLADNEQFF

V gene: TRBV20-1
clone size: many
J gene: TRBJ2-1
D gene: TRBD2
CDR3 DNA: TGCAGTGCTAGACCAACTAGCGGGGCCGCCTACAATGAGCAGTTCTTC
CDR3 protein: CSARPTSGAAYNEQFF

V gene: TRBV20-1
clone size: many
J gene: TRBJ1-5
D gene: -
CDR3 DNA: TGCAGTGCTAGACCGGGGGGTGGTCAGCCCCAGCATTTT
CDR3 protein: CSARPGGGQPQHF

V gene: TRBV7-2
clone size: few
J gene: TRBJ1-2
D gene: -
CDR3 DNA: TGTGCCAGCAACCCCACGGTCGGCTACACCTTC
CDR3 protein: CASNPTVGYTF

V gene: TRBV20-1
clone size: many
J gene: TRBJ2-3
D gene: -
CDR3 DNA: TGCAGTGCTGACCTAAGAAGCACAGATACGCAGTATTTT
CDR3 protein: CSADLRSTDTQYF

V gene: TRBV4-1
clone size: once
J gene: TRBJ1-6
D gene: -
CDR3 DNA: TGCGCCAGCAGCCAAGAGGGGGTTTCACCCCTCCACTTT
CDR3 protein: CASSQEGVSPLHF

V gene: TRBV10-3
clone size: -
J gene: TRBJ2-1
D gene: TRBD1
CDR3 DNA: TGTGCCATCAGTGAGACCAGGGGGAATGAGCAGTTCTTC
CDR3 protein: CAISETRGNEQFF

V gene: TRBV20-1
clone size: few
J gene: TRBJ1-3
D gene: -
CDR3 DNA: TGCAGTGCTAGAGAGTTATCTGGAGGAAACACCATATATTTT
CDR3 protein: CSARELSGGNTIYF

V gene: TRBV20-1
clone size: many
J gene: TRBJ2-3
D gene: TRBD2
CDR3 DNA: TGCAGTGCTAGATGGACTAGCGGGGGGGCAATCACAGATACGCAGTATTTT
CDR3 protein: CSARWTSGGAITDTQYF

V gene: TRBV9
clone size: few
J gene: TRBJ2-1
D gene: -
CDR3 DNA: TGTGCCAGCAGCGTAGATGACAATGAGCAGTTCTTC
CDR3 protein: CASSVDDNEQFF

V gene: TRBV29-1
clone size: few
J gene: TRBJ2-1
D gene: TRBD2
CDR3 DNA: TGCAGCGTGGTTGGTAGCGGGGGATCCTCCTACAATGAGCAGTTCTTC
CDR3 protein: CSVVGSGGSSYNEQFF

V gene: TRBV5-5
clone size: -
J gene: TRBJ2-3
D gene: TRBD2
CDR3 DNA: TGTGCCAGCAGCCGCGGCCTAGCGGGGGGCCCCACAGATACGCAGTATTTT
CDR3 protein: CASSRGLAGGPTDTQYF

V gene: TRBV20-1
clone size: many
J gene: TRBJ1-4
D gene: -
CDR3 DNA: TGCAGTGCCACTCAACGTGAAAAACTGTTTTTT
CDR3 protein: CSATQREKLFF

V gene: TRBV3-1
clone size: -
J gene: TRBJ2-7
D gene: TRBD2
CDR3 DNA: TGTGCCAGCAGCCAGGGACTAGCGGGAGGTCCCTACGAGCAGTACTTC
CDR3 protein: CASSQGLAGGPYEQYF

V gene: TRBV6-2/TRBV6-3
clone size: -
J gene: TRBJ2-5
D gene: -
CDR3 DNA: TGTGCCAGCAGTTACGGAAATCTCAGGGGGACCCAGTACTTC
CDR3 protein: CASSYGNLRGTQYF

V gene: TRBV12-3/TRBV12-4
clone size: many
J gene: TRBJ2-5
D gene: -
CDR3 DNA: TGTGCCAGCACCAAAGGGGGACTTACTCAAGAGACCCAGTACTTC
CDR3 protein: CASTKGGLTQETQYF

V gene: TRBV7-6
clone size: -
J gene: TRBJ1-1
D gene: -
CDR3 DNA: TGTGCCAGCAGCCCAGGACACCCATGGGACACTGAAGCTTTCTTT
CDR3 protein: CASSPGHPWDTEAFF

V gene: TRBV20-1
clone size: few
J gene: TRBJ2-1
D gene: TRBD2
CDR3 DNA: TGCAGTGCTAGAGACCGAGGACTAGCGGGGGGGAGAAATGAGCAGTTCTTC
CDR3 protein: CSARDRGLAGGRNEQFF

V gene: TRBV25-1
clone size: -
J gene: TRBJ1-1
D gene: TRBD1
CDR3 DNA: TGTGCCAGCAGTGAATCCACAGGGGGCACTGAAGCTTTCTTT
CDR3 protein: CASSESTGGTEAFF

V gene: TRBV6-2/TRBV6-3
clone size: many
J gene: TRBJ1-2
D gene: -
CDR3 DNA: TGTGCCAGCAGTTTGGGCCGGGTCTATGGCTACACCTTC
CDR3 protein: CASSLGRVYGYTF

V gene: TRBV7-9
clone size: few
J gene: TRBJ2-3
D gene: TRBD2
CDR3 DNA: TGTGCCAGCAGCTTCCTAGCGGGGGACACCGCACGTCCAGATACGCAGTATTTT
CDR3 protein: CASSFLAGDTARPDTQYF

V gene: TRBV7-2
clone size: -
J gene: TRBJ1-4
D gene: -
CDR3 DNA: TGTGCCAGCAGCTTAATGGGAGCAACTAATGAAAAACTGTTTTTT
CDR3 protein: CASSLMGATNEKLFF

V gene: TRBV7-9
clone size: -
J gene: TRBJ1-2
D gene: -
CDR3 DNA: TGTGCCAGCAGACGGACGGTGAACTATGGCTACACCTTC
CDR3 protein: CASRRTVNYGYTF

V gene: TRBV5-1
clone size: many
J gene: TRBJ1-1
D gene: -
CDR3 DNA: TGCGCCAGCAGCTACATTAAGGGCACTGAAGCTTTCTTT
CDR3 protein: CASSYIKGTEAFF

V gene: TRBV27
clone size: few
J gene: TRBJ2-3
D gene: TRBD2
CDR3 DNA: TGTGCCAGCCGTGCGGCGGGGGGTAGCACAGATACGCAGTATTTT
CDR3 protein: CASRAAGGSTDTQYF

V gene: TRBV5-5
clone size: few
J gene: TRBJ2-2
D gene: TRBD1
CDR3 DNA: TGTGCCAGCAGCGATCGTTTGACAGGGGCCACCGGGGAGCTGTTTTTT
CDR3 protein: CASSDRLTGATGELFF

V gene: TRBV12-3/TRBV12-4
clone size: -
J gene: TRBJ1-2
D gene: -
CDR3 DNA: TGTGCCAGCAGTTTAAGCCTCACTGATGGCTACACCTTC
CDR3 protein: CASSLSLTDGYTF

V gene: TRBV18
clone size: few
J gene: TRBJ2-5
D gene: TRBD1
CDR3 DNA: TGTGCCAGCTCACCGCCTCCAACAGGGGGATCGGGGGAGACCCAGTACTTC
CDR3 protein: CASSPPPTGGSGETQYF

V gene: TRBV18
clone size: -
J gene: TRBJ2-1
D gene: -
CDR3 DNA: TGTGCCAGCTCACCACTTGATAGGGATGAGCAGTTCTTC
CDR3 protein: CASSPLDRDEQFF